This passage covers 12 T cell receptor beta chains from one sample sequenced in a study of cytomegalovirus exposure and HLA in healthy donors. The PCR had 60 Vbeta and 13 Jbeta primers. Method: immunoSEQ multiplex PCR; TCRdb's copy keeps in-frame clones and lacks some. The sample consists of around 150,000 clones, 80% to 85% of them appearing once. Sequenced material: PBMCs. These receptors originate from a human donor in good health.

This clone was seen a handful of times. This chain links TRBV23-1 with TRBJ1-1, with D uncertain. TRBV23-1 is assigned to the ORF class and has an uncertain function. This CDR3 contains 17 residues. The V gene lost 0 bases and the J gene lost 7 bases, with 21 bases spanning the gap. CDR3 sequence: CASSQSIRYGWRGEAFF. As DNA, the CDR3 is TGCGCCAGCAGTCAATCTATCCGATACGGTTGGCGGGGTGAAGCTTTCTTT.

This clone has more than one count but fewer than ten. The V gene is TRBV4-3, the J gene TRBJ1-2, with TRBD1 identical over 7 bases. The CDR3 consists of 15 residues. Germline lookup yields CDR1 LGHNA and CDR2 YSLEER. J was trimmed by 8 bases and V by 0 bases; bases with no gene match: 9. CDR3 sequence (DNA): TGCGCCAGCAGCCAAGAGGTAGACAGGGCGCGGGGCTACACCTTC. Its protein is CASSQEVDRARGYTF.

This clone came up a few times. The rearrangement joins TRBV5-1 to TRBJ2-7, with 14 bases lining up with TRBD2. CDR1 is SGHRS, CDR2 YFSETQ, per germline. There are 16 residues in the CDR3. Trimming at V came to 4 bases and at J to 2 bases, leaving 5 bases not matched to a gene. CDR3: CASSLGLAGDTYEQYF. The CDR3 DNA is TGCGCCAGCAGCCTGGGACTAGCGGGGGATACCTACGAGCAGTACTTC.

The chain carries TRBV4-3 and TRBJ2-7, with a weak D call TRBD1 (6 bases). Germline loops: CDR1 LGHNA, CDR2 YSLEER. Between the trimmed V and J ends, which lost 4 bases and 3 bases, there was a span of 19 bases. The CDR3 has 16 amino acids. The DNA for the CDR3 is TGCGCCAGCAGCCGCGACCTCCCGGGACATCGCTACGAGCAGTACTTC. Its translation is CASSRDLPGHRYEQYF.

This rearrangement joins TRBV2 to TRBJ1-2; D is unclear. Per the germline V gene, CDR1 is SNHLY and CDR2 is FYNNEI. Trimming pared 6 bases from V and 6 bases from J, leaving 5 bases between. The CDR3 has 10 residues. CDR3 DNA: TGTGCCAGCAGAATTAATGGCTACACCTTC. Its protein product is CASRINGYTF. The full variable domain, in which reference TRBV2 and TRBJ1-2 provide the parts outside the CDR3, is EPEVTQTPSHQVTQMGQEVILRCVPISNHLYFYWYRQILGQKVEFLVSFYNNEISEKSEIFDDQFSVERPDGSNFTLKIRSTKLEDSAMYFCASRINGYTFGSGTRLTVV.

V usage is TRBV10-3 and J usage is TRBJ1-1; a possible D gene is TRBD1 (6 bases). This CDR3 contains 15 residues. Trimming cost V 3 bases and J 4 bases, with 15 bases left between them. CDR1 ENHRY and CDR2 SYGVKD come from the germline V gene. The DNA of the CDR3 is TGTGCCATCAGTGACGGCCCTTCAGGGGTCACTGAAGCTTTCTTT. This translates into CAISDGPSGVTEAFF.

This clone was seen only a few times. The genes are TRBV11-3 and TRBJ2-1; 7 bases line up with TRBD1. The CDR3 contains 16 residues. Germline V gene lookup returns CDR1 SGHNT and CDR2 YENEEA. V shed 4 bases and J 4 bases; nucleotides not matched to a gene: 10. CDR3 sequence reads: CASSSGQVKSYNEQFF. CDR3 nucleotides: TGTGCCAGCAGCTCCGGACAGGTGAAATCGTACAATGAGCAGTTCTTC.

This sequence joins TRBV7-2 and TRBJ1-6, with D perhaps matching TRBD1 (5 bases). V was trimmed by 1 base and J by 0 bases, leaving 10 bases between them. The V gene's germline CDR1 is SGHTA and CDR2 FQGNSA. The CDR3 consists of 17 residues. CDR3 nucleotide sequence: TGTGCCAGCAGCTTAGTGGGGCCGATCTCCTATAATTCACCCCTCCACTTT. Translating gives CASSLVGPISYNSPLHF.

The CDR3 DNA follows: TGCGCCAGCAGCTTGTCATTTCCAGGACTAGCGAACTACGAGCAGTACTTC. As protein: CASSLSFPGLANYEQYF. The rearrangement uses TRBV5-1 and TRBJ2-5, with 9 positions matching TRBD2. The J call is uncertain, as TRBJ2-7 better fits the DNA end. The CDR3 loop spans 17 amino acids. Germline CDR1 reads SGHRS; CDR2 reads YFSETQ.

This chain connects TRBV2 to TRBJ1-5; D unclear. The CDR3 totals 14 residues. V was shortened by 4 bases and J by 6 bases, with 13 bases between the two germline ends. Germline V gene sequence: CDR1 SNHLY, CDR2 FYNNEI. Here the CDR3 reads CASSGIGRSQPQHF. CDR3 coding DNA: TGTGCCAGCAGTGGAATCGGGAGAAGTCAGCCCCAGCATTTT.

This chain joins TRBV4-3 and TRBJ2-2; 9 bases align to TRBD2. There are 17 residues in the CDR3. The germline V gene has CDR1 LGHNA and CDR2 YSLEER. V shed 3 bases, J shed 5 bases, and the junction held 10 bases outside the gene matches. As DNA, the CDR3 is TGCGCCAGCAGCCAGTGGTTTGCGGGGGGGCAGACCGGGGAGCTGTTTTTT. This codes for CASSQWFAGGQTGELFF.

This chain links TRBV19 with TRBJ1-3; 9 bases agree with TRBD1. V shed 6 bases, J shed 4 bases, and the junction held 7 bases outside the gene matches. CDR3 length equals 15 residues. CDR1 is LNHDA and CDR2 is SQIVND in the germline V gene (reference sequence). CDR3 nucleotide sequence: TGTGCCAGTAGCCCTGGGACAGGGAGAGGAAACACCATATATTTT. Its protein is CASSPGTGRGNTIYF. Together with reference TRBV19 and TRBJ1-3, the CDR3 gives the full variable domain: DGGITQSPKYLFRKEGQNVTLSCEQNLNHDAMYWYRQDPGQGLRLIYYSQIVNDFQKGDIAEGYSVSREKKESFPLTVTSAQKNPTAFYLCASSPGTGRGNTIYFGEGSWLTVV.